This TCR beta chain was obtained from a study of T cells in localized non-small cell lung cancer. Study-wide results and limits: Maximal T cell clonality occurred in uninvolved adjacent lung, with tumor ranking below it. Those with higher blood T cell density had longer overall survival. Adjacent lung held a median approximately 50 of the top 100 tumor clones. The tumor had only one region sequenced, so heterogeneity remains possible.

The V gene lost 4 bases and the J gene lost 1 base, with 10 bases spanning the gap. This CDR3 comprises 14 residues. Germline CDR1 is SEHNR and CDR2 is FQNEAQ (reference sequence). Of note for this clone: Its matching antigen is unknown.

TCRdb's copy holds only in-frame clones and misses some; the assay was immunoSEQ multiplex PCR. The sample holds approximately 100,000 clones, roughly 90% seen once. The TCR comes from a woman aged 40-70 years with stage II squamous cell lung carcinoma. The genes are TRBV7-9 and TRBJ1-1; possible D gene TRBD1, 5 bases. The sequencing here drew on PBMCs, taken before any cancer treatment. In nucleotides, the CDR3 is TGTGCCAGCAGCTCACAGGCGGGGAACACTGAAGCTTTCTTT. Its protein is CASSSQAGNTEAFF.